Here is one T cell receptor beta chain with its context. The sample belongs to a study of shared clonotypes between healthy human individuals. CD45RO-negative, CCR7-positively selected cells formed the naive CD8 fraction, excluding terminally differentiated effector memory CD45RA+ cells. Germline V gene data show CDR1 as LGHNT and CDR2 as FRNRAP. The CDR3 is made up of 15 amino acids. V was clipped by 1 base and J by 3 bases, with 9 bases between them. Profiled with immunoSEQ multiplex PCR; TCRdb holds only in-frame clones, not every one. The table has about 820,000 clones, about 92% seen once. Sequences were obtained from naive CD8+ T cells sorted from blood. This chain uses TRBV12-5 with TRBJ2-2; maybe TRBD1 (5 bases). The origin of this receptor is a man aged 25-45 years in good health. This CDR3 reads CASGLEGVDTGELFF. The CDR3 DNA is TGTGCTAGTGGTTTGGAAGGGGTCGACACCGGGGAGCTGTTTTTT.